This TCR beta chain was sequenced during a study of T-cell memory formation after mild COVID-19. The overall study: TCR clusters were mostly donor specific. Study results and limitations: CM and EM subsets held most contracting CD4+ clones; EMRA held CD8+ ones. The authors left the SARS-CoV-2 specificity of second-wave clones peaking on day 37 unconfirmed. Clones that contracted from day 15 to 85 were balanced CD4/CD8, while later expanders leaned CD4+.

The table lists this clonotype with a few counts. Its antigen remains unidentified. In TCRdb, the 5' RACE reads were re-called with MiXCR into one record per CDR3 protein. The sample has roughly 140,000 distinct CDR3 sequences, 14% seen once. The junction had 8 bases not matched to a gene; V was cut back by 0 bases and J by 4 bases. The CDR3 loop spans 17 amino acids. Germline-derived CDR1 and CDR2 are LGHNA and YNFKEQ. This sequence joins TRBV4-2 and TRBJ2-3, with 9 bases matching TRBD2. This clonotype was obtained from an adult woman who had mild COVID-19 (a few samples of this study predate the infection). Cell type and time point are not known. Material: PBMCs or a T cell subset sorted from them (not recorded which). CDR3 in amino acids: CASSQESGRGGSDTQYF. The CDR3 DNA reads as TGTGCCAGCAGCCAAGAATCGGGGCGGGGGGGCTCAGATACGCAGTATTTT.